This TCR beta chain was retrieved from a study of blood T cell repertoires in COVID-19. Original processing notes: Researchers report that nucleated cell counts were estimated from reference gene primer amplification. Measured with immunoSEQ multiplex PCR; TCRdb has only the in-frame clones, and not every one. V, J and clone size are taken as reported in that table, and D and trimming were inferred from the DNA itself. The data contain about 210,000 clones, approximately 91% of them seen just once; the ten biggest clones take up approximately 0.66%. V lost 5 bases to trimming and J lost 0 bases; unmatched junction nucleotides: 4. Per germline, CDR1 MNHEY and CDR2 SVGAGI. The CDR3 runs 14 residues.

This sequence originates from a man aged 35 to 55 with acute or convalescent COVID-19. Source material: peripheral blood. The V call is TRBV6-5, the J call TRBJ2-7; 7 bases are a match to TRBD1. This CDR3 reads CASSRNRGSYEQYF. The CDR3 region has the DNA TGTGCCAGCAGTCGGAACAGGGGCTCCTACGAGCAGTACTTC.